One TCR beta chain is described in this entry. Clones were read by immunoSEQ multiplex PCR, and TCRdb kept only the in-frame ones, dropping some. The repertoire holds 150,000 or so clones, with roughly 94% as singletons. This specimen belongs to a study of control samples from healthy donors and cancer patients. The CDR3 length is 14 residues. Looked up from germline, CDR1 is MNHEY and CDR2 is SVGAGI. Trimming took 5 bases from V and 8 from J; bases not matched to a gene: 5. Material for sequencing was blood. The chain carries TRBV6-5 and TRBJ2-1; 11 positions agree with TRBD2. The origin of this receptor is a man aged 35-49 years in good health. CDR3 protein: CASSTGLAVDEQFF. CDR3 DNA sequence: TGTGCCAGCAGTACGGGACTAGCGGTGGATGAGCAGTTCTTC.